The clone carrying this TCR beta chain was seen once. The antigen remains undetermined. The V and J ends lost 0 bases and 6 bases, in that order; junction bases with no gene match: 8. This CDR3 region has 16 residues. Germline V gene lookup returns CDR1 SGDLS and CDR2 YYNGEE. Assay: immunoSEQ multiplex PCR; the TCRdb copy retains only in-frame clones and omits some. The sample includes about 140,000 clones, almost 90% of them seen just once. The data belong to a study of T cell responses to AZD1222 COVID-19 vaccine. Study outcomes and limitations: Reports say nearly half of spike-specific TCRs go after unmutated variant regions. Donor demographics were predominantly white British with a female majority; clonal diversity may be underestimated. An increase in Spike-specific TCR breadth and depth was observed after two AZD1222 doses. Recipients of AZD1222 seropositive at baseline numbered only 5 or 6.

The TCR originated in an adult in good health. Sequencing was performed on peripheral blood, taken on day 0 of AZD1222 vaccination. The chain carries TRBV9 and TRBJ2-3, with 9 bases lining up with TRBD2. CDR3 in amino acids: CASSVGIAGEVDTQYF. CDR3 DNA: TGTGCCAGCAGCGTAGGGATAGCGGGAGAGGTTGATACGCAGTATTTT. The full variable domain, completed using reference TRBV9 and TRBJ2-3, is DSGVTQTPKHLITATGQRVTLRCSPRSGDLSVYWYQQSLDQGLQFLIQYYNGEERAKGNILERFSAQQFPDLHSELNLSSLELGDSALYFCASSVGIAGEVDTQYFGPGTRLTVL.